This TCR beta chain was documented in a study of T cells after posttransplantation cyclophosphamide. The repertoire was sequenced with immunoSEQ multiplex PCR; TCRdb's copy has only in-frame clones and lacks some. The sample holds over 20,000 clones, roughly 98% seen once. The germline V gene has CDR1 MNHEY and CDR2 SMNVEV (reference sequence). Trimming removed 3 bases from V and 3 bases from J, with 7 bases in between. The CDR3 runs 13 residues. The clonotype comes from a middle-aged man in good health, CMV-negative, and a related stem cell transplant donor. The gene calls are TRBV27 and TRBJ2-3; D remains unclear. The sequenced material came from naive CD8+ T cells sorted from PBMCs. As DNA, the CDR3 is TGTGCCAGCAGTTTCCTAGATACAGATACGCAGTATTTT. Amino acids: CASSFLDTDTQYF.